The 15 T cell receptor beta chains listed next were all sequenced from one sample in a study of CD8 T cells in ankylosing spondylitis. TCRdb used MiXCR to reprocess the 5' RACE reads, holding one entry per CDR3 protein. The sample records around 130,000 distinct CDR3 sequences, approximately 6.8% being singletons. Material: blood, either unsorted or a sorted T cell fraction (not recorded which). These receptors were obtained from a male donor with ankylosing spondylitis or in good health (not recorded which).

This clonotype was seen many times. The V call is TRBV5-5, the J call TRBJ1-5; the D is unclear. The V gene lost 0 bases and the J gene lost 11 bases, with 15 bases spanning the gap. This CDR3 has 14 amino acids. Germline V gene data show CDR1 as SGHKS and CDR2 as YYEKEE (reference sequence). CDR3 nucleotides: TGTGCCAGCAGCTTGGACTCCACCCAAGCGGCCCAGCATTTT. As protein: CASSLDSTQAAQHF.

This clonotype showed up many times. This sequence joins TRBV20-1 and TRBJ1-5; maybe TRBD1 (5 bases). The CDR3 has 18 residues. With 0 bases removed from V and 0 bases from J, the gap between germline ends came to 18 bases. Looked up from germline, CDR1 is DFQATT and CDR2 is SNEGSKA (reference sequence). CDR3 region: CSARDRWGGGDSNQPQHF. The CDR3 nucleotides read TGCAGTGCTAGAGATCGGTGGGGTGGGGGGGATAGCAATCAGCCCCAGCATTTT.

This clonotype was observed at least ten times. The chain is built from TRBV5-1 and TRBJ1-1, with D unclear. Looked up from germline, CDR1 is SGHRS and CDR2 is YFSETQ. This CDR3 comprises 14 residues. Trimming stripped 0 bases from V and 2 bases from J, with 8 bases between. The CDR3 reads CASSLGSHNTEAFF. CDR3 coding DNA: TGCGCCAGCAGCTTGGGTAGCCACAACACTGAAGCTTTCTTT.

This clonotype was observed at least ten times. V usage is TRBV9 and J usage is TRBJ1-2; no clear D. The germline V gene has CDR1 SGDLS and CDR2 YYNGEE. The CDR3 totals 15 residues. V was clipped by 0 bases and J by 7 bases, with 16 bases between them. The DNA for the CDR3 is TGTGCCAGCAGCGTAGCTGTAATGGGAGAATCTGGCTACACCTTC. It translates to CASSVAVMGESGYTF.

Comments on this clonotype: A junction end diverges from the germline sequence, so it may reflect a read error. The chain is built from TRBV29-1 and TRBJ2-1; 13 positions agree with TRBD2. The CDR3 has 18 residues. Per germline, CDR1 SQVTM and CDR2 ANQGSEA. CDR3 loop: CSVEGLAGDKSPYNEQFF. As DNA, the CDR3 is TGCAGCGTGGAAGGACTAGCGGGAGACAAGAGCCCCTACAATGAGCAGTTCTTC.

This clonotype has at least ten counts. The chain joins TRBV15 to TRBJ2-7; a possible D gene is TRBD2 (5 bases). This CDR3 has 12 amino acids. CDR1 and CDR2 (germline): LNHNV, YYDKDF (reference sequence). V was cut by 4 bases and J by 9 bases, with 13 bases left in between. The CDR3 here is CATSTTTEGQYF. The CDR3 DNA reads TGTGCCACCAGCACCACTACCGAGGGGCAGTACTTC.

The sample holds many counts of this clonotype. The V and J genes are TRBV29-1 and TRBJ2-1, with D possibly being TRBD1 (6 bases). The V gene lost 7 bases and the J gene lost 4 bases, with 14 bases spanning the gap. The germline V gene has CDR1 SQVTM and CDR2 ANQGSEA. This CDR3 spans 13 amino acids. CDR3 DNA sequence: TGCAGCGCCCTAGGGCAGGGGTACAATGAGCAGTTCTTC. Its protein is CSALGQGYNEQFF.

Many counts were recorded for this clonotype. The CDR3 bases are TGTGCCAGCAGCTTGGAGCCTCCTAGGGGTAATTCACCCCTCCACTTT. Its protein product is CASSLEPPRGNSPLHF. V gene TRBV5-5 combines with J gene TRBJ1-6; a weak D match, TRBD1 (5 bases). From germline, CDR1 is SGHKS and CDR2 YYEKEE (reference sequence). This CDR3 has 16 amino acids. Trimming pared 0 bases from V and 6 bases from J, leaving 13 bases between.

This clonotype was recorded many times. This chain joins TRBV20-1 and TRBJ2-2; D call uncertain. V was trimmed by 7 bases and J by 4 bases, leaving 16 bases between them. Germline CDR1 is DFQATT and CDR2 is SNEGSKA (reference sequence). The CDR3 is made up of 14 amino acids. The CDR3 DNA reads TGCAGTGGCCAGCGTGGTTCGGGCACCGGGGAGCTGTTTTTT. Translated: CSGQRGSGTGELFF.

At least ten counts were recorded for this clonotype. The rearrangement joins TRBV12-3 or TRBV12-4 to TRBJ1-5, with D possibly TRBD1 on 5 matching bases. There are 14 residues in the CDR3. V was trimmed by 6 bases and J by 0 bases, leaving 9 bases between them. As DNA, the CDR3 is TGTGCCAGCAGCCGAGACAGTAGCAATCAGCCCCAGCATTTT. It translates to CASSRDSSNQPQHF.

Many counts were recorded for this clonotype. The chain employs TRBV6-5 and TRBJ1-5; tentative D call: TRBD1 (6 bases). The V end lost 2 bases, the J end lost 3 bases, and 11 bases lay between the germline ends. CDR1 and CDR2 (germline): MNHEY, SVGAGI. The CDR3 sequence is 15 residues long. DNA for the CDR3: TGTGCCAGCAGTTACACAACAGGGTTCAATCAGCCCCAGCATTTT. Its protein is CASSYTTGFNQPQHF.

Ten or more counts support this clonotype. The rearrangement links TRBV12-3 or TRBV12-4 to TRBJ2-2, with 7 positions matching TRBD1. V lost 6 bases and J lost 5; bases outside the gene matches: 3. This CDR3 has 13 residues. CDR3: CASSGRGTGELFF. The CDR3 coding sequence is TGTGCCAGCAGCGGCAGGGGGACCGGGGAGCTGTTTTTT.

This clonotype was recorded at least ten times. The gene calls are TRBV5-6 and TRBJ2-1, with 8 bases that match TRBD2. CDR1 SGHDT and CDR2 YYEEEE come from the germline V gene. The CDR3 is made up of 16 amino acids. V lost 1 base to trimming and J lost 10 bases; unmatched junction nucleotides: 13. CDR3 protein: CASSLIPSGYHSEQFF. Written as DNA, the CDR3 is TGTGCCAGCAGCTTGATACCTAGCGGGTACCACTCGGAGCAGTTCTTC.

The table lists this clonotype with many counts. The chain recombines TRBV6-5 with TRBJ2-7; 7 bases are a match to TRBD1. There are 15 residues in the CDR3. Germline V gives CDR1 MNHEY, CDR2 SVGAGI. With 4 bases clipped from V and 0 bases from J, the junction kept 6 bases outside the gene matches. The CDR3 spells CASSSGQERSYEQYF. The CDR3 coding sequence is TGTGCCAGCAGTTCCGGACAGGAACGCTCCTACGAGCAGTACTTC.

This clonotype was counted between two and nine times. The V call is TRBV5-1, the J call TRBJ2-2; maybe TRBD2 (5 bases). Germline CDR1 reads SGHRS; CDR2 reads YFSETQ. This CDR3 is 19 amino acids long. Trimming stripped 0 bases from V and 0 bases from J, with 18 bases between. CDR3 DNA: TGCGCCAGCAGCTTGGGGCCTTACTCGGACTTACCGAACACCGGGGAGCTGTTTTTT. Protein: CASSLGPYSDLPNTGELFF.